This T cell receptor (beta chain) emerged from a study of cytomegalovirus exposure and HLA in healthy donors. Study-wide results and limits: The dataset shows that most TCR sequences were rare, while some public TCRs occurred in many donors. The classifier reportedly diagnosed cytomegalovirus status with high sensitivity and specificity. It was approximately 160 TCR beta chains that were listed as cytomegalovirus-associated.

The repertoire was sequenced with immunoSEQ multiplex PCR; TCRdb's copy has only in-frame clones and lacks some. The data contain 120,000 to 150,000 clones, about 89% of them singletons. CDR3 size: 14 residues. CDR1 and CDR2 (germline): SGHKS, YYEKEE (reference sequence). Trimming removed 1 base at V and 2 bases at J, with 10 bases between. These donors were members of the 120-subject validation cohort, a group separate from the approximately 670-subject first cohort. Concerning this clone itself: Its antigen is undetermined.

The receptor was derived from a woman between 18 and 29 years old in good health and CMV-seropositive. Sequenced sample: PBMCs. The V gene is TRBV5-5, the J gene TRBJ2-7; a weak D match, TRBD1 (6 bases). CDR3 bases: TGTGCCAGCAGCTTGACTGACAGGACCTACGAGCAGTACTTC. Residues: CASSLTDRTYEQYF.